This paragraph covers one TCR beta chain sequence. This entry is derived from a study of blood T cell repertoires in COVID-19. About the research overall: PBMCs, B-cell-depleted T cells, or T cells provided the cDNA or gDNA that made up the material.

There are 15 residues in the CDR3. Germline CDR1 and CDR2: PRHDT and FYEKMQ (reference sequence). The J segment lost 4 bases and the V segment lost 0 bases, leaving 1 base of the junction unmatched. Only in-frame clones appear in the TCRdb table, and some are missing; sequencing was by immunoSEQ multiplex PCR. The sample includes 200,000 to 300,000 clones, roughly 91% seen only once; the top ten take 0.8% to 0.95%. The genes are TRBV13 and TRBJ1-1, with 11 bases matching TRBD1. Sequenced material: peripheral blood. This sequence was found in a man aged 25 to 45 with COVID-19, enrolled during active disease. The CDR3 spells CASSLGGTGGTEAFF. In DNA, the CDR3 is TGTGCCAGCAGCTTAGGGGGGACAGGGGGCACTGAAGCTTTCTTT.